This T cell receptor beta chain emerged from a study of T cell responses to AZD1222 COVID-19 vaccine. Study background: Pooling covered second doses at about 4 or about 12 weeks. General observations from the study: Females outnumbered males among donors, who were mostly white British; clonal diversity was possibly underestimated. Repertoire sampling happened only post peak T cell response.

V was clipped by 3 bases and J by 0 bases, with 18 bases between them. The CDR3 sequence is 17 residues long. CDR1 and CDR2 (germline): SGHRS, YFSETQ. Comments on this clone: Its antigen is not identified.

This table comes from immunoSEQ multiplex PCR, and its TCRdb copy is limited to in-frame clones, with some not included. Here the sample spans about 260,000 clones, 93% being singletons. This chain joins TRBV5-1 and TRBJ1-1; D may be TRBD1 (5 bases). The receptor comes from an adult in good health. Material: peripheral blood, obtained on day 0 of AZD1222 vaccination. As DNA, the CDR3 is TGCGCCAGCAGCTCGACAGCTGACACCCTTATGAACACTGAAGCTTTCTTT. It codes for CASSSTADTLMNTEAFF.